This is a list of T cell receptor beta chains from one sample in a study of immune heterogeneity within non-small cell lung tumors. TCRdb redid the calling of the multiplex PCR reads with MiXCR, one entry per CDR3 protein. The sample lists around 29,000 distinct CDR3 sequences; around 28% were seen once. Source material: lung tumor tissue. The receptors were sampled from a man aged 40-55 years with non-small cell lung cancer. The CDR3 runs from the conserved cysteine through the conserved F or W. D genes are given only for firm matches. The size entry is marked missing in some rows and otherwise reads once, few, many or a size class.

V: TRBV7-9; size: .; J: TRBJ2-3; D: .; CDR3: CASSQDSYTDTQYF; DNA: TGTGCCAGCAGCCAAGACAGTTACACAGATACGCAGTATTTT
V: TRBV11-2; size: .; J: TRBJ2-7; D: .; CDR3: CASLRDISYEQYF; DNA: TGTGCCAGCCTCAGGGACATCTCCTACGAGCAGTACTTC
V: TRBV28; size: .; J: TRBJ1-2; D: TRBD1; CDR3: CASSQGQGNYVYTF; DNA: TGTGCCAGCAGTCAGGGACAGGGCAACTATGTCTACACCTTC
V: TRBV6-5; size: medium-sized; J: TRBJ2-7; D: .; CDR3: CASSYSTTLEQYF; DNA: TGTGCCAGCAGTTACTCGACGACTTTGGAGCAGTACTTC
V: TRBV10-3; size: few; J: TRBJ2-2; D: .; CDR3: CAIKDGSANTGELFF; DNA: TGTGCCATCAAGGACGGGAGCGCGAACACCGGGGAGCTGTTTTTT
V: TRBV4-3; size: few; J: TRBJ2-2; D: .; CDR3: CASSPSGNTGELFF; DNA: TGCGCCAGCAGCCCAAGCGGGAACACCGGGGAGCTGTTTTTT
V: TRBV12-3/TRBV12-4; size: medium-sized; J: TRBJ2-7; D: .; CDR3: CASSLKQTPVYEQYF; DNA: TGTGCCAGCAGTTTAAAACAGACCCCAGTCTACGAGCAGTACTTC
V: TRBV10-3; size: few; J: TRBJ2-4; D: .; CDR3: CAISEGMDIQYF; DNA: TGTGCCATCAGTGAAGGTATGGACATTCAGTACTTC
V: TRBV7-8; size: few; J: TRBJ2-5; D: .; CDR3: CASSLVSAQTQYF; DNA: TGTGCCAGCAGCTTAGTTAGCGCCCAGACCCAGTACTTC
V: TRBV5-5; size: many; J: TRBJ1-3; D: .; CDR3: CASSLLVRTSGNTIYF; DNA: TGTGCCAGCAGCTTACTTGTTAGGACCTCTGGAAACACCATATATTTT
V: TRBV6-1; size: few; J: TRBJ2-2; D: .; CDR3: CASRQNQGELFF; DNA: TGTGCCAGCAGACAAAATCAGGGGGAGCTGTTTTTT
V: TRBV11-3; size: .; J: TRBJ2-3; D: .; CDR3: CASSLQLVDTKYF; DNA: TGTGCCAGCAGCCTCCAACTAGTTGATACGAAGTATTTT
V: TRBV5-1; size: few; J: TRBJ1-1; D: .; CDR3: CASSLGSSGGGTEAFF; DNA: TGCGCCAGCAGCCTGGGCTCGTCCGGGGGGGGAACTGAAGCTTTCTTT
V: TRBV4-1; size: many; J: TRBJ1-5; D: .; CDR3: CASSQDTQAYSNQPQHF; DNA: TGCGCCAGCAGCCAAGATACGCAGGCATATAGCAATCAGCCCCAGCATTTT
V: TRBV6-1; size: many; J: TRBJ2-7; D: .; CDR3: CASNTGYEQYF; DNA: TGTGCCAGCAACACAGGGTACGAGCAGTACTTC
V: TRBV3-1; size: many; J: TRBJ2-1; D: .; CDR3: CASSQVQVGNEQFF; DNA: TGTGCCAGCAGCCAAGTACAGGTCGGCAATGAGCAGTTCTTC
V: TRBV24-1; size: few; J: TRBJ2-3; D: TRBD2; CDR3: CATSDSSGVTDTQYF; DNA: TGTGCCACCAGTGATTCTAGCGGGGTCACAGATACGCAGTATTTT
V: TRBV11-2; size: medium-sized; J: TRBJ2-1; D: TRBD2; CDR3: CASSPRLAMGNEQFF; DNA: TGTGCCAGCAGCCCCCGACTAGCGATGGGCAATGAGCAGTTCTTC
V: TRBV11-3; size: .; J: TRBJ2-7; D: TRBD1; CDR3: CASSDDRGRKQYF; DNA: TGTGCCAGCAGTGACGACAGGGGCCGAAAGCAGTACTTC
V: TRBV28; size: many; J: TRBJ1-2; D: .; CDR3: CASRGNYGYTF; DNA: TGTGCCAGCAGGGGGAACTATGGCTACACCTTC
V: TRBV12-3/TRBV12-4; size: many; J: TRBJ1-6; D: .; CDR3: CASGQLYNSPLHF; DNA: TGTGCCAGCGGCCAGCTCTATAATTCACCCCTCCACTTT
V: TRBV19; size: many; J: TRBJ1-4; D: .; CDR3: CASSINIRGVGLFF; DNA: TGTGCCAGTAGTATTAACATTAGGGGAGTGGGGCTGTTTTTT
V: TRBV19; size: many; J: TRBJ2-3; D: .; CDR3: CASSRQPPYDTDTQYF; DNA: TGTGCCAGTAGTAGGCAGCCTCCTTATGACACAGATACGCAGTATTTT
V: TRBV18; size: many; J: TRBJ1-6; D: .; CDR3: CASSPPSTGLANSPLHF; DNA: TGTGCCAGCTCACCACCCAGCACAGGGTTAGCTAATTCACCCCTCCACTTT
V: TRBV7-9; size: few; J: TRBJ1-2; D: .; CDR3: CASSQNYRDLNYGYTF; DNA: TGTGCCAGCAGCCAAAATTACAGGGATTTAAACTATGGCTACACCTTC
V: TRBV6-1; size: medium-sized; J: TRBJ2-7; D: .; CDR3: CASPGPRYEQYF; DNA: TGTGCCAGCCCGGGACCTCGATACGAGCAGTACTTC
V: TRBV6-1; size: medium-sized; J: TRBJ1-2; D: .; CDR3: CASSPAGQSYGYTF; DNA: TGTGCCAGCAGCCCTGCCGGACAGTCTTATGGCTACACCTTC
V: TRBV3-1; size: .; J: TRBJ2-1; D: TRBD2; CDR3: CASRHSGGGYNEQFF; DNA: TGTGCCAGCAGACACTCCGGGGGGGGTTACAATGAGCAGTTCTTC
V: TRBV20-1; size: .; J: TRBJ2-5; D: TRBD2; CDR3: CSARDGGELRETQYF; DNA: TGCAGTGCTAGAGATGGGGGGGAGCTCCGGGAGACCCAGTACTTC
V: TRBV5-1; size: .; J: TRBJ1-3; D: .; CDR3: CANSLDPGGSGNTIYF; DNA: TGCGCCAACAGCTTGGACCCAGGAGGCTCTGGAAACACCATATATTTT
V: TRBV4-1; size: few; J: TRBJ1-2; D: .; CDR3: CASSRLGQGSYGYTF; DNA: TGCGCCAGCAGCCGCCTGGGGCAGGGTAGCTATGGCTACACCTTC
V: TRBV30; size: large; J: TRBJ2-7; D: TRBD1; CDR3: CAARGQGIHEQYF; DNA: TGTGCCGCCCGGGGACAGGGTATCCACGAGCAGTACTTC
V: TRBV27; size: few; J: TRBJ2-2; D: TRBD2; CDR3: CASSSRTGEGTGELFF; DNA: TGTGCCAGCAGTTCCCGGACGGGGGAGGGCACCGGGGAGCTGTTTTTT
V: TRBV28; size: many; J: TRBJ1-5; D: .; CDR3: CASSLGQGYQPQHF; DNA: TGTGCCAGCAGTTTAGGGCAGGGGTATCAGCCCCAGCATTTT
V: TRBV20-1; size: .; J: TRBJ2-7; D: TRBD2; CDR3: CSASAGLVGSGEQYF; DNA: TGCAGTGCTAGTGCCGGACTAGTCGGATCGGGGGAGCAGTACTTC
V: TRBV13; size: many; J: TRBJ2-7; D: .; CDR3: CASSPRAGSSYEQYF; DNA: TGTGCCAGCAGCCCCCGGGCAGGGAGCTCCTACGAGCAGTACTTC
V: TRBV4-3; size: many; J: TRBJ1-5; D: .; CDR3: CASSQEVGTPNQPQHF; DNA: TGCGCCAGCAGCCAAGAAGTAGGAACACCCAATCAGCCCCAGCATTTT
V: TRBV6-1; size: medium-sized; J: TRBJ1-3; D: .; CDR3: CASSYEGSPSGNTIYF; DNA: TGTGCCAGCAGTTACGAGGGCAGCCCCTCTGGAAACACCATATATTTT
V: TRBV13; size: many; J: TRBJ2-7; D: .; CDR3: CASSATGFGSYEQYF; DNA: TGTGCCAGCAGCGCGACAGGTTTTGGATCCTACGAGCAGTACTTC
V: TRBV6-1; size: .; J: TRBJ2-5; D: TRBD1; CDR3: CASSQGGQGETQYF; DNA: TGTGCCAGCAGTCAAGGGGGACAGGGAGAGACCCAGTACTTC
V: TRBV7-9; size: .; J: TRBJ2-2; D: TRBD2; CDR3: CAISLALLAGGELFF; DNA: TGTGCCATCAGCTTAGCGCTCCTAGCGGGCGGGGAGCTGTTTTTT